One sample yielded the 5 T cell receptor beta chains listed below, sequenced in a study of cytomegalovirus exposure and HLA in healthy donors (dated 2017 in TCRdb). Receptors were amplified or captured by the immunoSEQ multiplex PCR assay. The multiplex PCR relied on a mix of 60 forward primers for TCR Vbeta segments and 13 reverse primers for TCR Jbeta segments. TCRdb carries this immuneACCESS record with in-frame sequences only. Its versions omit some clonotypes, under half of them owing to an unresolved V gene in the studies checked, with the rest unexplained. The sample table holds about 97,000 clones, of which about 85% were seen once. The ten largest make up approximately 3.9% of the sample. Material for sequencing was PBMCs. These receptors came from a man in his thirties or forties in good health and CMV-seronegative.

The chain is built from TRBV30 and TRBJ1-4; D is possibly TRBD1 (5 bases). Deletions cut 2 bases from V and 11 bases from J, with 12 bases between. Germline loops: CDR1 GTSNPN, CDR2 SVGIG (reference sequence). CDR3 length equals 12 residues. The CDR3, as DNA: TGTGCCTGGAGTAGCGGGGGGTGGAAACTGTTTTTT. It codes for CAWSSGGWKLFF. Full variable domain (remainder filled in from reference TRBV30 and TRBJ1-4): SQTIHQWPATLVQPVGSPLSLECTVEGTSNPNLYWYRQAAGRGLQLLFYSVGIGQISSEVPQNLSASRPQDRQFILSSKKLLLSDSGFYLCAWSSGGWKLFFGSGTQLSVL.

V and J are TRBV15 and TRBJ2-6; maybe TRBD1 (5 bases). V was shortened by 0 bases and J by 0 bases, with 9 bases between the two germline ends. This CDR3 is 17 amino acids long. Germline CDR1 and CDR2: LNHNV and YYDKDF (reference sequence). This chain's CDR3 is CATSREGVGSGANVLTF. In DNA, the CDR3 is TGTGCCACCAGCAGAGAAGGGGTTGGCTCTGGGGCCAACGTCCTGACTTTC.

J is TRBJ2-7 and V is TRBV5-1, with 8 bases lining up with TRBD1. Germline V gives CDR1 SGHRS, CDR2 YFSETQ. The CDR3 length is 14 residues. V lost 6 bases, J lost 6 bases, and 11 bases stayed unmatched. The CDR3, as DNA: TGCGCCAGCAACTCAGGGACAGGTGGCTCCGAGCAGTACTTC. Its protein is CASNSGTGGSEQYF.

The CDR3 reads CASLPPGTGSGTEAFF. The CDR3 coding sequence is TGTGCCAGCCTTCCCCCCGGGACAGGTTCGGGCACTGAAGCTTTCTTT. The rearrangement joins TRBV28 to TRBJ1-1; 8 bases are shared with TRBD1. The CDR3 has 16 residues. J was trimmed by 4 bases and V by 8 bases; bases with no gene match: 15. The V gene's germline CDR1 is MDHEN and CDR2 SYDVKM.

The V call is TRBV28, the J call TRBJ1-4, with a weak D call TRBD1 (5 bases). V lost 4 bases to trimming and J lost 13 bases, with 13 bases between them. This CDR3 has 12 amino acids. From germline, CDR1 is MDHEN and CDR2 SYDVKM. The DNA of the CDR3 is TGTGCCAGCAGTTCTGGTTCTACAGGACTGTTTTTT. This codes for CASSSGSTGLFF.